Each of the 5 T cell receptor beta chains below was sequenced from the same sample in a study of shared clonotypes between healthy human individuals. Sequenced by immunoSEQ multiplex PCR; TCRdb stores in-frame clones only, minus some. The sample holds 2,500,000 or so clones, more than 80% seen once. Sequenced: naive CD4+ T cells sorted from blood. Subset denoted: CD45RA+ positively selected. These receptors all come from a man in his late teens or twenties in good health.

This chain joins TRBV18 and TRBJ2-7, with D perhaps TRBD1 or TRBD2 (5 bases each). V lost 4 bases and J 4 bases, leaving 23 bases between the germline ends. The CDR3 sequence is 17 residues long. Germline CDR1 KGHSH, CDR2 LQKENI. Here the CDR3 DNA reads TGTGCCAGCTCACTCTTAGTGGGGGTCGCAGGCGCGTACGAGCAGTACTTC. It codes for CASSLLVGVAGAYEQYF.

The rearrangement joins TRBV4-3 to TRBJ2-7; no definite D call. Germline V gives CDR1 LGHNA, CDR2 YSLEER. Trimming took 0 bases from V and 0 from J, leaving 9 bases between them. The CDR3 totals 15 residues. This CDR3 reads CASSQDLAGSYEQYF. For the CDR3, the DNA is TGCGCCAGCAGCCAAGACTTGGCCGGCTCCTACGAGCAGTACTTC.

The chain has TRBV27 and TRBJ1-5; TRBD1 matches 9 bases. Germline assignment: CDR1 MNHEY and CDR2 SMNVEV (reference sequence). The CDR3 contains 16 residues. Trimming removed 0 bases from V and 6 bases from J; junction bases left unmatched: 6. This chain's CDR3 is CASSLSQGASGQPQHF. The CDR3 region has the DNA TGTGCCAGCAGTTTATCACAGGGGGCGTCAGGTCAGCCCCAGCATTTT.

The J gene is TRBJ2-7, the V gene TRBV5-1; a possible D gene is TRBD1 (6 bases). Trimming took 4 bases from V and 4 from J, leaving 21 bases between them. Germline V gene data show CDR1 as SGHRS and CDR2 as YFSETQ. This CDR3 is built from 16 residues. This chain's CDR3 is CASSPRDLGQGYEQYF. The CDR3, as DNA: TGCGCCAGCAGCCCCAGGGATTTAGGGCAGGGGTACGAGCAGTACTTC.

This clone was observed a handful of times. The genes are TRBV2 and TRBJ2-1; 10 bases fit TRBD2. Germline V gives CDR1 SNHLY, CDR2 FYNNEI. V shed 7 bases, J shed 7 bases, and the junction held 10 bases outside the gene matches. CDR3 length: 15 residues. The CDR3 coding sequence is TGTGCCAGCAACGTAGCGGGGGGCGGATGGAATGAGCAGTTCTTC. Residues: CASNVAGGGWNEQFF. Full variable domain (outside the CDR3, taken from reference TRBV2 and TRBJ2-1): EPEVTQTPSHQVTQMGQEVILRCVPISNHLYFYWYRQILGQKVEFLVSFYNNEISEKSEIFDDQFSVERPDGSNFTLKIRSTKLEDSAMYFCASNVAGGGWNEQFFGPGTRLTVL.